The next 28 T cell receptor beta chains were all read from a single sample in a study of breast tumors, draining lymph nodes, adjacent tissues. Axillary draining lymph nodes of breast cancer patients supplied the node samples. Each CDR3 protein is one row after TCRdb ran MiXCR on the multiplex PCR reads. The sample has about 130,000 distinct CDR3 sequences; 21% are singletons. Source material: axillary lymph node tissue. These receptors came from a female donor with breast cancer. Some clones in this sample may be carry-over from other donors' samples.

The genes are TRBV5-4 and TRBJ2-7; 15 nucleotides align to TRBD2. The V gene end was trimmed by 4 bases and the J gene end by 3 bases; junction bases not matched to a gene: 5. The germline V gene encodes CDR1 SGHNT and CDR2 YYREEE (reference sequence). CDR3 length equals 16 residues. The DNA of the CDR3 is TGTGCCAGCAGCCCCGGGACTAGCGGGAGGAGCTACGAGCAGTACTTC. It yields the protein CASSPGTSGRSYEQYF.

This clonotype appeared many times. V is TRBV9 and J is TRBJ2-2; maybe TRBD2 (5 bases). Trimming took off 7 bases at V and 0 bases at J, with 10 bases between the two ends. The CDR3 covers 14 residues. Germline-derived CDR1 and CDR2 are SGDLS and YYNGEE. Here the CDR3 DNA reads TGTGCCAGCGGTCGACTATCGAACACCGGGGAGCTGTTTTTT. Protein: CASGRLSNTGELFF. Drawing the rest from reference TRBV9 and TRBJ2-2, the complete variable domain is DSGVTQTPKHLITATGQRVTLRCSPRSGDLSVYWYQQSLDQGLQFLIQYYNGEERAKGNILERFSAQQFPDLHSELNLSSLELGDSALYFCASGRLSNTGELFFGEGSRLTVL.

This clonotype was detected ten times or more. This chain connects TRBV20-1 to TRBJ2-7; 10 bases fit TRBD2. Germline CDR1 and CDR2: DFQATT and SNEGSKA (reference sequence). There are 13 residues in the CDR3. With 5 bases clipped from V and 2 bases from J, the junction kept 3 bases outside the gene matches. CDR3: CSADSGRAYEQYF. The CDR3 bases are TGCAGTGCTGACAGCGGGAGGGCCTACGAGCAGTACTTC.

This clonotype has a handful of counts. The chain joins TRBV28 to TRBJ1-4; 9 positions agree with TRBD1. Germline V gives CDR1 MDHEN, CDR2 SYDVKM. V lost 5 bases, J lost 5 bases, and 3 bases stayed unmatched. CDR3 length: 14 amino acids. CDR3 nucleotide sequence: TGTGCCAGCAGTGAGGGACAGGGAAATGAAAAACTGTTTTTT. Protein: CASSEGQGNEKLFF.

This clonotype was picked up many times. This chain links TRBV19 with TRBJ2-7, with 7 bases matching TRBD2. This CDR3 contains 16 residues. Trimming at V came to 5 bases and at J to 2 bases, leaving 12 bases not matched to a gene. The germline CDR1 and CDR2 sequences are LNHDA and SQIVND (reference sequence). The CDR3 sequence: CASSSHGWGRAYEQYF. The CDR3 coding sequence is TGTGCCAGTAGTTCCCACGGCTGGGGGAGGGCCTACGAGCAGTACTTC.

For this clonotype: This could be a read error, since a much larger clone is one nucleotide away. The chain is built from TRBV4-2 and TRBJ1-3; 11 bases align to TRBD1. V lost 4 bases to trimming and J lost 0 bases; unmatched junction nucleotides: 20. The CDR3 is made up of 22 amino acids. CDR1 LGHNA and CDR2 YNFKEQ come from the germline V gene. The CDR3 loop reads CASSLNLLGTGGPIRSGNTIYF. Written as DNA, the CDR3 is TGTGCCAGCAGCCTAAATCTCCTTGGGACAGGGGGTCCAATACGCTCTGGAAACACCATATATTTT.

This clonotype was recorded at least ten times. The chain links TRBV5-1 to TRBJ1-3; D not certain. Trimming cost V 0 bases and J 3 bases, with 13 bases left between them. The CDR3 consists of 16 residues. Germline CDR1 SGHRS, CDR2 YFSETQ. The CDR3 spells CASSLAGDAGGNTIYF. For the CDR3, the DNA is TGCGCCAGCAGCTTGGCCGGGGATGCGGGTGGAAACACCATATATTTT.

This clonotype has at least ten counts. The chain has TRBV6-1 and TRBJ2-1; 9 bases map to TRBD2. V lost 5 bases and J lost 7; bases outside the gene matches: 12. The CDR3 has 16 amino acids. Germline lookup yields CDR1 MNHNS and CDR2 SASEGT. Here the CDR3 DNA reads TGTGCCAGCAGTTTTTTTGGACTAGCGACACGGAATGAGCAGTTCTTC. Protein: CASSFFGLATRNEQFF.

This clonotype showed up just a few times. This rearrangement joins TRBV3-1 to TRBJ2-2; D unresolved. Trimming took off 1 base at V and 1 base at J, with 4 bases between the two ends. Germline CDR1 and CDR2: LGHDT and YNNKEL (reference sequence). This CDR3 is 14 amino acids long. For the CDR3, the DNA is TGTGCCAGCAGCCAAGTTCGGAACACCGGGGAGCTGTTTTTT. It specifies CASSQVRNTGELFF.

This clonotype was seen a few times. V is TRBV5-6 and J is TRBJ2-2; 8 bases are shared with TRBD1. The CDR3 runs to 16 residues. The germline gives CDR1 SGHDT, CDR2 YYEEEE. The junction had 4 bases not matched to a gene; V was cut back by 0 bases and J by 3 bases. The CDR3, as DNA: TGTGCCAGCAGCTTGGTGCAGGGGGCGGACACCGGGGAGCTGTTTTTT. This sequence encodes CASSLVQGADTGELFF.

V is TRBV16 and J is TRBJ1-5; D unresolved. There are 12 residues in the CDR3. The germline V and J ends were trimmed by 0 bases and 7 bases, with 4 bases remaining between them. The germline gives CDR1 KGHSY, CDR2 FQNENV. The chain's CDR3 is CASSQSGQPQHF. CDR3 DNA sequence: TGTGCCAGCAGCCAATCGGGGCAGCCCCAGCATTTT.

Turning to this clonotype: Possible read error: a much larger clone is one base away. This chain joins TRBV12-3 or TRBV12-4 and TRBJ1-4; D unresolved. V was pared by 8 bases and J by 4 bases, with 17 bases between. CDR3 length: 15 amino acids. The CDR3 sequence: CASAIGSAGNEKLFF. For the CDR3, the DNA is TGTGCCAGCGCCATAGGAAGTGCGGGTAATGAAAAACTGTTTTTT.

Details on this clonotype: A single base separates this from a much larger clone, so it may be a read error. Given the absence of the conserved phenylalanine or tryptophan at the CDR3 end, a read error is likely. The chain recombines TRBV7-3 with TRBJ2-7; weak D call: TRBD2 (5 bases). With 5 bases removed from V and 6 bases from J, the gap between germline ends came to 11 bases. This CDR3 comprises 12 residues. Germline assignment: CDR1 SGHTA and CDR2 FQGTGA. The CDR3 loop is CASSPREGEQYL. The CDR3 nucleotides are TGTGCCAGCAGCCCCCGCGAGGGCGAGCAGTACCTC.

This clonotype was detected ten times or more. The chain combines TRBV10-1 with TRBJ2-7; the match to TRBD2 covers 16 bases. Losses at the gene ends were 6 bases for V and 7 bases for J; bases not matched to a gene: 6. This CDR3 comprises 15 residues. Germline V gene data show CDR1 as WNHNN and CDR2 as SYGVQD (reference sequence). For the CDR3, the DNA is TGCGCCAGCAGCCGCGGGACTAGCGGGAGGGAAGAGCAGTACTTC. Residues: CASSRGTSGREEQYF.

This clonotype was seen a few times. The chain employs TRBV14 and TRBJ2-3; no clear D gene. This CDR3 comprises 18 residues. The V and J ends lost 4 bases and 1 base respectively, with 21 bases between them. Per germline, CDR1 SGHDN and CDR2 FVKESK. The CDR3 loop reads CASSPRHKPAPGTDTQYF. CDR3 nucleotide sequence: TGTGCCAGCAGCCCCCGTCACAAACCAGCCCCCGGCACAGATACGCAGTATTTT.

In its sample, this clonotype was seen a few times. V gene TRBV27 combines with J gene TRBJ2-6; 7 bases are a match to TRBD1. The CDR3 covers 15 residues. Germline V gene lookup returns CDR1 MNHEY and CDR2 SMNVEV (reference sequence). Losses at the gene ends were 4 bases for V and 2 bases for J; bases not matched to a gene: 2. The CDR3 coding sequence is TGTGCCAGCAGTTCTACAGGGGCTGGGGCCAACGTCCTGACTTTC. Translating it yields CASSSTGAGANVLTF. Looking up the rest from reference TRBV27 and TRBJ2-6 gives the full variable domain: EAQVTQNPRYLITVTGKKLTVTCSQNMNHEYMSWYRQDPGLGLRQIYYSMNVEVTDKGDVPEGYKVSRKEKRNFPLILESPSPNQTSLYFCASSSTGAGANVLTFGAGSRLTVL.

About this clonotype: One base away lies a much larger clone, so this may be a sequencing read error. The rearrangement joins TRBV6-1 to TRBJ1-6; D remains unclear. V was pared by 5 bases and J by 9 bases, with 17 bases between. This CDR3 is built from 15 residues. CDR1 MNHNS and CDR2 SASEGT come from the germline V gene. CDR3 amino acids: CASSYSSQDGSPLHF. CDR3 coding DNA: TGTGCCAGCAGTTACTCGAGCCAGGACGGTTCACCCCTCCACTTT.

The table lists this clonotype with many counts. The chain has TRBV7-2 and TRBJ2-7; D is possibly TRBD2 (6 bases). Between the trimmed V and J ends, which lost 0 bases and 0 bases, there was a span of 9 bases. The CDR3 consists of 15 residues. In germline, CDR1 is SGHTA, CDR2 FQGNSA. For the CDR3, the DNA is TGTGCCAGCAGCTTAGCTAGCGGAGGCTCCTACGAGCAGTACTTC. Its protein is CASSLASGGSYEQYF.

This clonotype was observed at least ten times. The chain carries TRBV18 and TRBJ1-2, with TRBD1 identical over 7 bases. The CDR3 extends over 15 amino acids. Germline loops: CDR1 KGHSH, CDR2 LQKENI. V trimming: 1 base; J trimming: 4 bases; junction bases outside the gene matches: 6. DNA of the CDR3: TGTGCCAGCTCACCACAAGGGACAGCGTCCTATGGCTACACCTTC. Residues: CASSPQGTASYGYTF. Full variable domain (rest looked up from reference TRBV18 and TRBJ1-2): NAGVMQNPRHLVRRRGQEARLRCSPMKGHSHVYWYRQLPEEGLKFMVYLQKENIIDESGMPKERFSAEFPKEGPSILRIQQVVRGDSAAYFCASSPQGTASYGYTFGSGTRLTVV.

This clonotype came up many times. The rearrangement uses TRBV27 and TRBJ1-6; tentatively, D is TRBD1 (6 bases). The CDR3 spans 15 residues. V was cut by 2 bases and J by 8 bases, with 13 bases left in between. The germline V gene has CDR1 MNHEY and CDR2 SMNVEV (reference sequence). In DNA, the CDR3 is TGTGCCAGCAGTTTAAACGGGGGCGCCCATTCACCCCTCCACTTT. Translated: CASSLNGGAHSPLHF.

Ten or more counts support this clonotype. This chain links TRBV15 with TRBJ2-1; D not certain. The CDR3 is 14 residues long. Trimming left V 0 bases short and J 4 bases short, with 7 bases between. Germline V lookup: CDR1 LNHNV, CDR2 YYDKDF (reference sequence). CDR3 in amino acids: CATSRDWSYNEQFF. The CDR3 DNA is TGTGCCACCAGCAGAGATTGGTCGTACAATGAGCAGTTCTTC.

This clonotype has ten or more counts. The J gene is TRBJ1-2, the V gene TRBV29-1; 7 nucleotides agree with TRBD1. The CDR3 has 13 residues. CDR1 is SQVTM, CDR2 ANQGSEA, per germline. The trim removed 5 bases at V and 3 bases at J, leaving 6 bases unmatched. The CDR3 DNA sequence: TGCAGCGTTAGGGCAGGGGGTGACTATGGCTACACCTTC. Translation gives CSVRAGGDYGYTF.

Details on this clonotype: A much larger clone lies one base from this, so it may be a read error. The chain links TRBV6-5 to TRBJ2-7; tentatively, D is TRBD2 (6 bases). This CDR3 comprises 15 residues. V dropped 6 bases and J dropped 0 bases, with 15 bases sitting between them. In germline, CDR1 is MNHEY, CDR2 SVGAGI. CDR3 protein: CASSNKRVASYEQYF. The CDR3 coding sequence is TGTGCCAGCAGCAACAAGCGGGTCGCCTCCTACGAGCAGTACTTC.

Comment on this clonotype: A much larger clone is a single base away; this may be a read error. The chain has TRBV12-5 and TRBJ2-1; D is ambiguous. CDR3 size: 16 residues. Germline loops: CDR1 LGHNT, CDR2 FRNRAP. CDR3 in amino acids: CASGLGTQVGYNEQSF. CDR3 bases: TGTGCTAGTGGTTTGGGGACCCAGGTGGGTTACAATGAGCAGTCCTTC.

This clonotype has a handful of counts. The V and J genes are TRBV3-1 and TRBJ2-3; D gene uncertain. The CDR3 loop spans 15 amino acids. Germline V gene sequence: CDR1 LGHDT, CDR2 YNNKEL (reference sequence). V dropped 0 bases and J dropped 6 bases, with 13 bases sitting between them. The CDR3 region has the DNA TGTGCCAGCAGCCAAGATAGACCGCTACCTGATACGCAGTATTTT. Residues: CASSQDRPLPDTQYF.

In this sample, this clonotype turned up many times. The chain couples TRBV24-1 to TRBJ2-5; a possible D gene is TRBD2 (5 bases). V was trimmed by 8 bases and J by 1 base, leaving 16 bases between them. The CDR3 runs to 15 residues. In germline, CDR1 is KGHDR, CDR2 SFDVKD. The DNA for the CDR3 is TGTGCCACCACTTTTCTTAGCGCCGCCCAAGAGACCCAGTACTTC. This encodes CATTFLSAAQETQYF.

This clonotype was seen repeatedly, ten times or more. The chain carries TRBV7-8 and TRBJ1-5; no firm D call. Trimming took off 1 base at V and 2 bases at J, with 6 bases between the two ends. Per the germline V gene, CDR1 is SGHVS and CDR2 is FQNEAQ. The CDR3 runs to 14 residues. CDR3: CASSLGGGNQPQHF. The CDR3 bases are TGTGCCAGCAGCTTAGGTGGGGGCAATCAGCCCCAGCATTTT.

This clonotype was seen repeatedly, ten times or more. The chain links TRBV7-3 to TRBJ2-6; the D gene is possibly TRBD2 (7 bases). This CDR3 has 18 amino acids. The V end was cut by 5 bases, the J end by 3 bases, with 20 bases between. The germline V gene encodes CDR1 SGHTA and CDR2 FQGTGA. The chain's CDR3 is CASSPIGGRGGGANVLTF. CDR3 in DNA: TGTGCCAGCAGCCCGATAGGGGGGCGCGGGGGTGGGGCCAACGTCCTGACTTTC.